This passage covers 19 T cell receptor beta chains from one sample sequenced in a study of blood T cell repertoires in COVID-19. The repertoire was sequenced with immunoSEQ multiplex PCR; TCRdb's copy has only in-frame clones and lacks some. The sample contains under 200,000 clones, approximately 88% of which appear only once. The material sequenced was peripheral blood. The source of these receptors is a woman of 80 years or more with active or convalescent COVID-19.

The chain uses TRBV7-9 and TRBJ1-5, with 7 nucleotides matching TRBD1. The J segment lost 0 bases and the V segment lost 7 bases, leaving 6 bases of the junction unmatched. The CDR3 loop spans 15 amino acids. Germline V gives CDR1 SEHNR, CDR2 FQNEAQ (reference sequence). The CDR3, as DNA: TGTGCCAGCAAGATTCGGGACAGTAGCAATCAGCCCCAGCATTTT. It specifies CASKIRDSSNQPQHF.

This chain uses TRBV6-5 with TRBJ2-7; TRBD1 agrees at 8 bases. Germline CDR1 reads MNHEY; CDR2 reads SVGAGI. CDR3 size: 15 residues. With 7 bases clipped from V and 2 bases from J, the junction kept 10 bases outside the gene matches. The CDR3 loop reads CASNKYGTGPYEQYF. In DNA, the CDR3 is TGTGCCAGCAACAAGTACGGGACAGGTCCCTACGAGCAGTACTTC.

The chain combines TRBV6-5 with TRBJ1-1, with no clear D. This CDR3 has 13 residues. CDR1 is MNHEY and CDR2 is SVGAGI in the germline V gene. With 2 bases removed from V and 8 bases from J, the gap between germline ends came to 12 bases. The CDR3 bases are TGTGCCAGCAGTTACCGGGAGTCGGGGGAAGCTTTCTTT. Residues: CASSYRESGEAFF.

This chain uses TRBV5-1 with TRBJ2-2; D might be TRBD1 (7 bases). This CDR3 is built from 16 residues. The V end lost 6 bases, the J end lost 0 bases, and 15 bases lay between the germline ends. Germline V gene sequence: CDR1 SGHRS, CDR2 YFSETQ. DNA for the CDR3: TGCGCCAGCAAACGGGCGGGACAGACGAACACCGGGGAGCTGTTTTTT. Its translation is CASKRAGQTNTGELFF. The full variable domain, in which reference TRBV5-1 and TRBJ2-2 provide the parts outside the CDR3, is KAGVTQTPRYLIKTRGQQVTLSCSPISGHRSVSWYQQTPGQGLQFLFEYFSETQRNKGNFPGRFSGRQFSNSRSEMNVSTLELGDSALYLCASKRAGQTNTGELFFGEGSRLTVL.

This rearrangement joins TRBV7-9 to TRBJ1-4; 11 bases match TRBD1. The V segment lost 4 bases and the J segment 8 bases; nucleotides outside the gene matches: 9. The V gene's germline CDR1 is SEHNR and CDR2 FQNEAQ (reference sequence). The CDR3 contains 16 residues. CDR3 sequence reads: CASSSREGQGGEKLFF. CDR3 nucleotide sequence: TGTGCCAGCAGCTCCCGTGAGGGACAGGGGGGAGAAAAACTGTTTTTT.

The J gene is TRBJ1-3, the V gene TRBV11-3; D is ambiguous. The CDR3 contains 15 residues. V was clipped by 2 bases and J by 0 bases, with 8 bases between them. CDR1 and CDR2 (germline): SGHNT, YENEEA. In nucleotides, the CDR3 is TGTGCCAGCAGCTTAAGGGAGAACTCTGGAAACACCATATATTTT. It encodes CASSLRENSGNTIYF.

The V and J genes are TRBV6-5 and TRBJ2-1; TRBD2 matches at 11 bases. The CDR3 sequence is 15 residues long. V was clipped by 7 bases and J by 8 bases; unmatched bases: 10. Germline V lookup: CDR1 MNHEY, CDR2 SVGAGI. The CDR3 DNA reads TGTGCCAGCATCAAGCCGGGTAGCGGGGGGGATGAGCAGTTCTTC. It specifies CASIKPGSGGDEQFF.

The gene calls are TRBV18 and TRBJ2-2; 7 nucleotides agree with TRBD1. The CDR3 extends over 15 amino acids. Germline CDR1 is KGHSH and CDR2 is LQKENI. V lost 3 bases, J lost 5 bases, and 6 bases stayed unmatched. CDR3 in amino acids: CASSPTTGLTGELFF. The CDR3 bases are TGTGCCAGCTCACCGACGACAGGGTTGACCGGGGAGCTGTTTTTT. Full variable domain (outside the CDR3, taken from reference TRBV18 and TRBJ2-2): NAGVMQNPRHLVRRRGQEARLRCSPMKGHSHVYWYRQLPEEGLKFMVYLQKENIIDESGMPKERFSAEFPKEGPSILRIQQVVRGDSAAYFCASSPTTGLTGELFFGEGSRLTVL.

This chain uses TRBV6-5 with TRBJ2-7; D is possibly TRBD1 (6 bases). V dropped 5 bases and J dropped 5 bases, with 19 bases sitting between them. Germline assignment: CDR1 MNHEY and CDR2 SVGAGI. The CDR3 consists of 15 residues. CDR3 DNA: TGTGCCAGCAGTCCTTCGGACAGTCCCTTTGACGAGCAGTACTTC. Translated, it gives CASSPSDSPFDEQYF.

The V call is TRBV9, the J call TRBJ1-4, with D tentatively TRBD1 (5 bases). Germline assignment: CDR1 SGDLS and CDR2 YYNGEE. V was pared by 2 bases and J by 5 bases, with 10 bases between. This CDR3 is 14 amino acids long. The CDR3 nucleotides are TGTGCCAGCAGCGTTGGACACCAAAATGAAAAACTGTTTTTT. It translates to CASSVGHQNEKLFF.

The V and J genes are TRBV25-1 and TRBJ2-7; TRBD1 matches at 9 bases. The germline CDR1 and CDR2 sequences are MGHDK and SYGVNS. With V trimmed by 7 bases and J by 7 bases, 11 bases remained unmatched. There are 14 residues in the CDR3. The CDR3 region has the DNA TGTGCCAGCACTCGGACAGGGGACACTGGGGAGCAGTACTTC. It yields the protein CASTRTGDTGEQYF.

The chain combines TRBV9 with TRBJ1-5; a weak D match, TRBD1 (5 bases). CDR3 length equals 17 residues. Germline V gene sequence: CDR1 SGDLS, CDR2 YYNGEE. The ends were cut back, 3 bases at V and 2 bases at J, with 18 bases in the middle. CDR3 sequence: CASSGGLPGLGNQPQHF. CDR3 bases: TGTGCCAGCAGCGGAGGATTGCCAGGGCTCGGCAATCAGCCCCAGCATTTT. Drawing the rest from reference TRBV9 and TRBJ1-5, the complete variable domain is DSGVTQTPKHLITATGQRVTLRCSPRSGDLSVYWYQQSLDQGLQFLIQYYNGEERAKGNILERFSAQQFPDLHSELNLSSLELGDSALYFCASSGGLPGLGNQPQHFGDGTRLSIL.

This chain's CDR3 is CASRPDWDTGISGNTIYF. The CDR3 coding sequence is TGTGCCAGTAGACCCGATTGGGACACCGGTATCTCTGGAAACACCATATATTTT. This rearrangement joins TRBV19 to TRBJ1-3, with D perhaps matching TRBD1 (6 bases). With 6 bases removed from V and 0 bases from J, the gap between germline ends came to 21 bases. The CDR3 is 18 amino acids. The germline V gene has CDR1 LNHDA and CDR2 SQIVND (reference sequence).

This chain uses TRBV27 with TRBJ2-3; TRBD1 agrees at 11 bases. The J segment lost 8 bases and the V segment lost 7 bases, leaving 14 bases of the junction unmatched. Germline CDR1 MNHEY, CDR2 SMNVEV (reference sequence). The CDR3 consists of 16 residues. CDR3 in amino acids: CASTQTDRGQQITQYF. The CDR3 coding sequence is TGTGCCAGCACCCAGACGGACAGGGGGCAACAGATTACGCAGTATTTT.

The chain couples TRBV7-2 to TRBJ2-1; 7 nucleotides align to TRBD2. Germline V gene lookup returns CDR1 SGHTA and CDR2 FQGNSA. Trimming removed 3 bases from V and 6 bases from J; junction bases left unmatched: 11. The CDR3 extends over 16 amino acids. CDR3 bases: TGTGCCAGCAGCTTCCAAGCGGGGACCTTTGGCAATGAGCAGTTCTTC. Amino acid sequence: CASSFQAGTFGNEQFF.

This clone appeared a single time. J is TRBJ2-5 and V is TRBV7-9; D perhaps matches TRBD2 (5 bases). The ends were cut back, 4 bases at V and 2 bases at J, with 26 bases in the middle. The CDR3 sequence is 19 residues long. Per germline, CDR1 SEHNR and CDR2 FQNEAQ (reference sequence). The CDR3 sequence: CASSSTKLDTPGPQETQYF. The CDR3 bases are TGTGCCAGCAGCTCAACCAAACTAGACACCCCGGGTCCACAAGAGACCCAGTACTTC. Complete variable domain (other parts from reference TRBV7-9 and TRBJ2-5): DTGVSQNPRHKITKRGQNVTFRCDPISEHNRLYWYRQTLGQGPEFLTYFQNEAQLEKSRLLSDRFSAERPKGSFSTLEIQRTEQGDSAMYLCASSSTKLDTPGPQETQYFGPGTRLLVL.

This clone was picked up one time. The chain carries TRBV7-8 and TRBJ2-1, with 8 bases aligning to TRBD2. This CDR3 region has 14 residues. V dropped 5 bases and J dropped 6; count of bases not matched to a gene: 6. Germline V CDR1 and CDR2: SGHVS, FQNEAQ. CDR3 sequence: CASSLTGGANEQFF. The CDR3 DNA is TGTGCCAGCAGCCTTACGGGGGGGGCCAATGAGCAGTTCTTC.

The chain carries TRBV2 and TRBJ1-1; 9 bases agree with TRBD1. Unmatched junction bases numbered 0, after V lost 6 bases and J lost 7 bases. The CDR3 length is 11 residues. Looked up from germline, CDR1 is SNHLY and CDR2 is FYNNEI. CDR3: CASRGQGEAFF. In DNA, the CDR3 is TGTGCCAGCAGGGGACAGGGTGAAGCTTTCTTT.

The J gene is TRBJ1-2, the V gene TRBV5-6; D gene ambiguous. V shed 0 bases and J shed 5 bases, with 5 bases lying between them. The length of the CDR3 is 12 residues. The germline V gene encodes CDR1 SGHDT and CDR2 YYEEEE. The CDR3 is CASSLAGYGYTF. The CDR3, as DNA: TGTGCCAGCAGCTTGGCAGGATATGGCTACACCTTC.